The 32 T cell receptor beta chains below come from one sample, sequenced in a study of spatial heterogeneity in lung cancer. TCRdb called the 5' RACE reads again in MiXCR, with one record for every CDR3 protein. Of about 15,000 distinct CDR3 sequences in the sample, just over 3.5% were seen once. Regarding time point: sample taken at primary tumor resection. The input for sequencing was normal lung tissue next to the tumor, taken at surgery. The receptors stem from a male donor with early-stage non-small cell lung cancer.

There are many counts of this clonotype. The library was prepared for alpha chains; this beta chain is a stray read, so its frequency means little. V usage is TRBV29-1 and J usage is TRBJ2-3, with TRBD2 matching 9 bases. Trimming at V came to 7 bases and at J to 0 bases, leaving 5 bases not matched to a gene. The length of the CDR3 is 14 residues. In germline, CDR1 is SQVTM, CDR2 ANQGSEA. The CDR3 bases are TGCAGCGCCAGACTAGCGGTTAGCACAGATACGCAGTATTTT. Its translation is CSARLAVSTDTQYF.

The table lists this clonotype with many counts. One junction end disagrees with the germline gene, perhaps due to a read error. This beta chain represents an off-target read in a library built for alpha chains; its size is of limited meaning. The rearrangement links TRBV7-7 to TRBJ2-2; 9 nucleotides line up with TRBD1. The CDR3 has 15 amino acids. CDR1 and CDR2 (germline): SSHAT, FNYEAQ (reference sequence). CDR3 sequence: CASSPGQGNTGELFF. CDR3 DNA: TGTGCTAGCAGCCCGGGACAGGGGAACACCGGGGAGCTGTTTTTT.

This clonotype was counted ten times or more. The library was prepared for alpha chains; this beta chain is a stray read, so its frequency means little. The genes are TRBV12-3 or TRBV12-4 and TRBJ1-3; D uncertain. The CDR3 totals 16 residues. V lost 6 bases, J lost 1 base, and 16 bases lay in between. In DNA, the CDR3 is TGTGCCAGCAGAAGCTTACAGTTAGCGTCTGGAAACACCATATATTTT. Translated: CASRSLQLASGNTIYF.

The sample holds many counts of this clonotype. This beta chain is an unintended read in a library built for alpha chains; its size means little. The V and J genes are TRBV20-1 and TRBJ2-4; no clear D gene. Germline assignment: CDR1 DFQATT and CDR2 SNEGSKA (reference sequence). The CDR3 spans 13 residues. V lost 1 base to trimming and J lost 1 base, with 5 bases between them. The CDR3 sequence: CSARGRAKNIQYF. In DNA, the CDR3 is TGCAGTGCTAGAGGGCGGGCCAAAAACATTCAGTACTTC.

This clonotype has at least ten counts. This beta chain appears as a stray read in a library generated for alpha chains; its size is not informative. The CDR3 DNA reads TGTGCCATCTCTTCACGGGCAGGGGGCTGGGGGGCCAACGTCCTGACTTTC. It codes for CAISSRAGGWGANVLTF. The genes are TRBV10-3 and TRBJ2-6, with 8 positions matching TRBD1. There are 17 residues in the CDR3. In germline, CDR1 is ENHRY, CDR2 SYGVKD. V gave up 8 bases and J gave up 4 bases; unmatched junction bases: 13.

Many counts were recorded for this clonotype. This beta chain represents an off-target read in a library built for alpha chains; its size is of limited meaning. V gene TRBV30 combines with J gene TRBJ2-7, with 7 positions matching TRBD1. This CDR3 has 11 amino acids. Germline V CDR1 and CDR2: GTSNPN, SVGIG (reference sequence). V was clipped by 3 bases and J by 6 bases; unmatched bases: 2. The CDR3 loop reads CAWSSGGEQYF. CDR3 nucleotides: TGTGCCTGGAGCTCAGGGGGCGAGCAGTACTTC.

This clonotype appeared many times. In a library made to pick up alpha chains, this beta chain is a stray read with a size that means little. The CDR3 DNA reads TGTGCCAGCAGTTACTTAATAGCTATAAGGGGGCACACTGAAGCTTTCTTT. This sequence encodes CASSYLIAIRGHTEAFF. J is TRBJ1-1 and V is TRBV6-2 or TRBV6-3; TRBD1 matches at 7 bases. V lost 1 base and J lost 3; bases outside the gene matches: 11. Per germline, CDR1 MNHEY and CDR2 SVGEGT. The CDR3 extends over 17 amino acids.

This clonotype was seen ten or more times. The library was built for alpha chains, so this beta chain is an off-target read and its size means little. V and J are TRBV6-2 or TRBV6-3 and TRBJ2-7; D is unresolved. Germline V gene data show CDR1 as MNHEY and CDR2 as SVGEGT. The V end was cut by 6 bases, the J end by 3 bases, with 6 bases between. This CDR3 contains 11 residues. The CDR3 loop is CASRARYEQYF. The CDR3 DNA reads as TGTGCCAGCAGGGCGCGCTACGAGCAGTACTTC.

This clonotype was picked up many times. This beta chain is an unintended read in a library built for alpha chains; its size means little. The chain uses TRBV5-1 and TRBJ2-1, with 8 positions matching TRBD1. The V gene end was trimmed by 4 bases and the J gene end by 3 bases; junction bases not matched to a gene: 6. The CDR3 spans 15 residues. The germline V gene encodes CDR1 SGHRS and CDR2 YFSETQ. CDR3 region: CASSAGQDRYNEQFF. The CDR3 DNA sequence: TGCGCCAGCAGCGCGGGACAGGACCGCTACAATGAGCAGTTCTTC.

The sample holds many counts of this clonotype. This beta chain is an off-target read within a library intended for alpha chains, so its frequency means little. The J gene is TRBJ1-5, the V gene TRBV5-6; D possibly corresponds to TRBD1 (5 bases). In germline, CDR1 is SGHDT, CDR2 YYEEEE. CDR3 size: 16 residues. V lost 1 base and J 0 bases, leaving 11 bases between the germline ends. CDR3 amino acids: CASSLYGGSSNQPQHF. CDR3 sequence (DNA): TGTGCCAGCAGCTTGTACGGGGGATCTAGCAATCAGCCCCAGCATTTT.

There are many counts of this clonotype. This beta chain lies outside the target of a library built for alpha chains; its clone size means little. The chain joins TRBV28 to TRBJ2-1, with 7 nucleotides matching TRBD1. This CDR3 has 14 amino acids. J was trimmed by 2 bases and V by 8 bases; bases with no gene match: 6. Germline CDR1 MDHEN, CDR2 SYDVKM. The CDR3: CASSSGQTYNEQFF. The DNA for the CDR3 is TGTGCCAGCTCCTCGGGACAGACCTACAATGAGCAGTTCTTC. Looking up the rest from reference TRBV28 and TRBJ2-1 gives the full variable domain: DVKVTQSSRYLVKRTGEKVFLECVQDMDHENMFWYRQDPGLGLRLIYFSYDVKMKEKGDIPEGYSVSREKKERFSLILESASTNQTSMYLCASSSGQTYNEQFFGPGTRLTVL.

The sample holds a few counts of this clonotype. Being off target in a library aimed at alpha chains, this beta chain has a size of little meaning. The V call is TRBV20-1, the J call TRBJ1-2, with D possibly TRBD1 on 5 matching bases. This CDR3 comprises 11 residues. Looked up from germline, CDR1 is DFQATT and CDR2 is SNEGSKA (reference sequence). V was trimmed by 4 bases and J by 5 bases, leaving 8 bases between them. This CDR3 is CSATGGYGYTF. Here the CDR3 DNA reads TGCAGTGCTACCGGGGGGTATGGCTACACCTTC.

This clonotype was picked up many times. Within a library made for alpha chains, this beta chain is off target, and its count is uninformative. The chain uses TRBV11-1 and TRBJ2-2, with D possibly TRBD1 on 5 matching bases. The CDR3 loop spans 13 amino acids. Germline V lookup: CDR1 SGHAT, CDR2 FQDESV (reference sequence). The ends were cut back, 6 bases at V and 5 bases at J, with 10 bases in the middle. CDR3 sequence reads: CASRQGWTGELFF. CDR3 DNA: TGTGCCAGCAGGCAGGGTTGGACCGGGGAGCTGTTTTTT.

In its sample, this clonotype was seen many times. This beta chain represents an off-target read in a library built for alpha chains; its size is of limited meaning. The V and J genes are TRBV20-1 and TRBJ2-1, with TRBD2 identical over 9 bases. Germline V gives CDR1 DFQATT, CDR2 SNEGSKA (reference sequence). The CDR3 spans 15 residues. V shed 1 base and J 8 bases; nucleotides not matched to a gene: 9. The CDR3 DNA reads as TGCAGTGCTAGAGTGGGCGGGAGGGCCACTGATGAGCAGTTCTTC. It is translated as CSARVGGRATDEQFF.

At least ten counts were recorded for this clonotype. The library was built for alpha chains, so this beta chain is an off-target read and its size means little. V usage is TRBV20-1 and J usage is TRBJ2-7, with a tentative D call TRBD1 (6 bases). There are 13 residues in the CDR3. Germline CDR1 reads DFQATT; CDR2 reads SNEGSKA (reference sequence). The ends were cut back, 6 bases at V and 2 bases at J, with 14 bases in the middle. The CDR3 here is CSATTGTTYEQYF. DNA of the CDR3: TGCAGTGCAACCACAGGGACGACCTACGAGCAGTACTTC.

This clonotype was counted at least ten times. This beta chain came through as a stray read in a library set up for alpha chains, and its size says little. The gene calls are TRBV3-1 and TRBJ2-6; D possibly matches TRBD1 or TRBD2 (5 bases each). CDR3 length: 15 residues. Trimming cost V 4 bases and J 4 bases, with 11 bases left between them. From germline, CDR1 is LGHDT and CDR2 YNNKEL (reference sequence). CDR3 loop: CASSPGAAGANVLTF. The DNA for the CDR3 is TGTGCCAGCAGCCCCGGGGCGGCGGGGGCCAACGTCCTGACTTTC.

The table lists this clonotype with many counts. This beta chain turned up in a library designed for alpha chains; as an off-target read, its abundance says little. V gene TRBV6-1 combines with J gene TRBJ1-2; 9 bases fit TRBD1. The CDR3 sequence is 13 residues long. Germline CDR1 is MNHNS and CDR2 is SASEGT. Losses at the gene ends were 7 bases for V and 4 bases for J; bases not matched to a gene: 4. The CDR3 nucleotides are TGTGCCAGCAATCCGACAGGGGGCTATGGCTACACCTTC. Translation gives CASNPTGGYGYTF.

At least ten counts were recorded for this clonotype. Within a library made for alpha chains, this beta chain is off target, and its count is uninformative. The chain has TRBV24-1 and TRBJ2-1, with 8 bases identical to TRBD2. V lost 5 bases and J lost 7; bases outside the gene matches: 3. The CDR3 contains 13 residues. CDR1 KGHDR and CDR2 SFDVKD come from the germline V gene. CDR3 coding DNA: TGTGCCACCAGTGGTAGCGGGGTAAATGAGCAGTTCTTC. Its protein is CATSGSGVNEQFF.

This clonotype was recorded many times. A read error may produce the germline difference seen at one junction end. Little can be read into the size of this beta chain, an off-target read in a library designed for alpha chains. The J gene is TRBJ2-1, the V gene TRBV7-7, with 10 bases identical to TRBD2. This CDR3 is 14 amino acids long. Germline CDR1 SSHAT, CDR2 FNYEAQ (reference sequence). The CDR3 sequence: CASSLGLADNEQFF. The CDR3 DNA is TGTGCTAGCAGCCTAGGACTAGCGGACAATGAGCAGTTCTTC.

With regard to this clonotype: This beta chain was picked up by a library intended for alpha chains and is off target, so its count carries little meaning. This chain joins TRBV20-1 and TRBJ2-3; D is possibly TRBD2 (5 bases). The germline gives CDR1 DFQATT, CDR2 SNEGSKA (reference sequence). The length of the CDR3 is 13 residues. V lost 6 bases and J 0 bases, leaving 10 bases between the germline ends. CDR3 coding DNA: TGCAGTGCCACTAGTGCCAGCACAGATACGCAGTATTTT. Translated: CSATSASTDTQYF.

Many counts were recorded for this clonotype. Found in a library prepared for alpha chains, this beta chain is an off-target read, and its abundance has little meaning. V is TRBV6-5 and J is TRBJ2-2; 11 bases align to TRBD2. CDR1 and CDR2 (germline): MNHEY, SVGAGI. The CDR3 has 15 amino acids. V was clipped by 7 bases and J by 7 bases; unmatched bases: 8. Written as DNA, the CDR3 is TGTGCCAGCAAGCCTAGCGGGGGGACTTTCGGGGAGCTGTTTTTT. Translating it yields CASKPSGGTFGELFF.

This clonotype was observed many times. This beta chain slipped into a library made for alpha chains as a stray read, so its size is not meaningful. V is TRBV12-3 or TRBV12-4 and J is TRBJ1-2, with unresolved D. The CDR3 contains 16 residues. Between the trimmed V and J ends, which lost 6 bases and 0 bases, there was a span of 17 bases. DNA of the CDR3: TGTGCCAGCAGGGACTCCACAGATAATCCTAACTATGGCTACACCTTC. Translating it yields CASRDSTDNPNYGYTF.

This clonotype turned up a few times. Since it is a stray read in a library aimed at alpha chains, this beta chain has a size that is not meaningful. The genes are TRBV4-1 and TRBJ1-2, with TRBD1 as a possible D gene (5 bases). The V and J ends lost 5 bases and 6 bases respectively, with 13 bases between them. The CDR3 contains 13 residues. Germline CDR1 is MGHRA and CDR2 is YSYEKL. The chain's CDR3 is CASSVIQGNGYTF. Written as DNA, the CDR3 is TGCGCCAGCAGCGTAATCCAGGGAAATGGCTACACCTTC.

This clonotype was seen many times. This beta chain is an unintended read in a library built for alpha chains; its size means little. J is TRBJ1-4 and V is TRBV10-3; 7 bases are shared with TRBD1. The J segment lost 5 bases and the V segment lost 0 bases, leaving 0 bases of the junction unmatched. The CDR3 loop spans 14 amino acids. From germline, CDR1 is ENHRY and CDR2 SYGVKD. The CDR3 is CAISESTGNEKLFF. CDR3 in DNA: TGTGCCATCAGTGAGTCGACAGGGAATGAAAAACTGTTTTTT.

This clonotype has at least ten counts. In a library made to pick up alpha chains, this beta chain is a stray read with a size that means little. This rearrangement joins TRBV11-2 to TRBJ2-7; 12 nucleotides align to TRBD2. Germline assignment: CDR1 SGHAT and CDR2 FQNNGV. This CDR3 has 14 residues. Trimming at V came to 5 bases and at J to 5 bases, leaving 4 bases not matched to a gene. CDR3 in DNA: TGTGCCAGCAGCCTAGCGGGAGGGCCTCACGAGCAGTACTTC. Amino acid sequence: CASSLAGGPHEQYF.

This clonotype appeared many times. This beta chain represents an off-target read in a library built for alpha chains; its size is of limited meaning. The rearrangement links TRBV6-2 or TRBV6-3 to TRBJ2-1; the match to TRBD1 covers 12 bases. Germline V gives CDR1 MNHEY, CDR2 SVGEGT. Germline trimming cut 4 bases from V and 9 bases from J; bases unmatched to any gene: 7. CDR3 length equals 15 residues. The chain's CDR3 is CASSSGTGGSAEQFF. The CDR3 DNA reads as TGTGCCAGCAGTTCCGGGACAGGGGGCTCGGCTGAGCAGTTCTTC.

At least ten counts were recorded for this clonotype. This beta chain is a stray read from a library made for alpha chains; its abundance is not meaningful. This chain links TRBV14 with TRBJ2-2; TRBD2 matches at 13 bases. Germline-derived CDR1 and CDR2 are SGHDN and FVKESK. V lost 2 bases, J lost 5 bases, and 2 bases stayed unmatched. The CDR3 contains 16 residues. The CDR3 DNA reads TGTGCCAGCAGCCAACAGACTAGCGGGAGGACCGGGGAGCTGTTTTTT. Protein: CASSQQTSGRTGELFF.

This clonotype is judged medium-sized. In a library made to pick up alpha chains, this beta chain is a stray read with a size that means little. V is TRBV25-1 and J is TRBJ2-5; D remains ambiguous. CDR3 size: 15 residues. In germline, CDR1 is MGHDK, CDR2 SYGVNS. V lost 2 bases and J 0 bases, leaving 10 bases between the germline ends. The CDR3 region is CASSEPRANQETQYF. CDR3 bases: TGTGCCAGCAGTGAACCACGCGCTAACCAAGAGACCCAGTACTTC.

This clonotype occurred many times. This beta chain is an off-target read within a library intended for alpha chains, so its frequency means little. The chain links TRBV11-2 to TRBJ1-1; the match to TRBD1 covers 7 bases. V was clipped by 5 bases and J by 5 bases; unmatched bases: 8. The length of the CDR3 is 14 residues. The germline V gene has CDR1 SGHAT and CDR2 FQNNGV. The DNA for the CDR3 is TGTGCCAGCAGCGCAACGACAGGGAGAACTGAAGCTTTCTTT. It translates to CASSATTGRTEAFF.

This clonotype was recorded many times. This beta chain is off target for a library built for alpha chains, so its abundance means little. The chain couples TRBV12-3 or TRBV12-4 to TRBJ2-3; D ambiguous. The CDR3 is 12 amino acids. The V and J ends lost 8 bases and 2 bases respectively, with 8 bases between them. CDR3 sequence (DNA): TGTGCCAGCGGCTCAAACACAGATACGCAGTATTTT. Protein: CASGSNTDTQYF.

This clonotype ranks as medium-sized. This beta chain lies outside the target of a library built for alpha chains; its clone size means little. The CDR3 spells CASSFRDRAPLYNEQFF. CDR3 nucleotides: TGCGCCAGCAGCTTTCGAGACAGGGCGCCACTCTACAATGAGCAGTTCTTC. This sequence joins TRBV5-1 and TRBJ2-1; 7 positions match TRBD1. J gave up 3 bases and V 2 bases, and 11 bases lay outside the gene matches. Looked up from germline, CDR1 is SGHRS and CDR2 is YFSETQ. The CDR3 loop spans 17 amino acids.

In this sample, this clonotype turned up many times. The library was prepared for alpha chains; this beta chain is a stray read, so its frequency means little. In nucleotides, the CDR3 is TGTGCCAGCTCACCGGGCAGCGGGCAGGATCAGCCCCAGCATTTT. This translates into CASSPGSGQDQPQHF. This chain joins TRBV18 and TRBJ1-5; D gene ambiguous. Looked up from germline, CDR1 is KGHSH and CDR2 is LQKENI. Trimming stripped 3 bases from V and 5 bases from J, with 14 bases between. The CDR3 length is 15 residues.